This TCR beta chain was sequenced during a study of OX40 agonist ivuxolimab in advanced cancers. In terms of the full investigation: Ivuxolimab was a fully human IgG2 agonistic monoclonal antibody targeting the costimulatory receptor OX40 (CD134). Intravenous ivuxolimab was administered to patients every 2 weeks at six dose levels: 0.01, 0.1, 0.3, 1.5, 3 and 10 mg/kg. Among the 50 to 55 dose-escalation patients, about 20 had hepatocellular carcinoma, 15 or so melanoma, 9 renal cell carcinoma and 9 head and neck cancer. A male proportion of 70% to 90% and a mean age of 60 years, ranging from about 20 to 79, were recorded for the dose-escalation cohort. Patients were allowed to have had prior anti-PD-1, anti-PD-L1 or anti-CTLA-4 therapy, and 40% of the dose-escalation patients had been treated with checkpoint inhibitors. Partial responses occurred in three dose-escalation patients, of whom one had hepatocellular carcinoma and two had cutaneous melanoma. Peripheral TCRbeta sequencing aimed to test whether ivuxolimab altered TCR sequence diversity and caused clonal T-cell expansion. The paper reports the monotherapy dose-escalation portion (N of about 47 patients) of the phase I ivuxolimab trial.

Remarks on this clone: It has no known antigen specificity. No clone much larger than this one lies a single base away; base qualities are absent.

To sequence the TCRbeta CDR3 region, genomic DNA was isolated from the sorted cells. TCRbeta CDR3 regions were sequenced using the immunoSEQ Assay. TCRdb stores this immuneACCESS table with in-frame sequences only. Part of the clones is absent; in the studies checked, under half of the shortfall reflects unresolved V genes, and no reason is known for the rest. This sample has approximately 61,000 clones in its table, and about 82% of those were observed once. Jointly, the top ten make up 1.9% of the sample. The trial excluded patients who had a history of autoimmune disease or were on systemic immunosuppression. Peripheral blood for TCR sequencing was collected from all dose cohorts at baseline, on cycle 4 day 1, and on cycle 7 day 1. Samples were obtained from an open-label, multicenter, first-in-human phase I dose-escalation trial of ivuxolimab. Adults with locally advanced or metastatic melanoma, renal cell carcinoma, hepatocellular carcinoma or head and neck squamous cell carcinoma were enrolled in the trial. Before TCR sequencing, CD4+ and CD8+ T cells were separately sorted from peripheral blood.

Here is what the overall study found, with its caveats: After ivuxolimab, expanded clones were on average more numerous among CD8+ T cells than among CD4+ T cells. At doses of 0.1 to 3.0 mg/kg, clonal expansion of both CD4+ and CD8+ T cells in blood was seen between baseline and week 6. Low levels of normalized T-cell clonal expansion were also seen in some patients who did not respond. In the 0.1-3.0 mg/kg groups, partial responders had among the lowest normalized peripheral clonal expansion, particularly in CD8+ T cells. Antigen specificity was not determined for the clonally expanded peripheral T cells.

Sequences MNHNY (CDR1) and SVGAGI (CDR2) are obtained from the germline V gene (reference sequence). The CDR3 sequence holds 16 residues, the cysteine and phenylalanine included. The sequence is cut down to CDR3 DNA, 48 bases in frame from base 1. The germline V end is reduced by 2 bases and the J end by 6 bases; junction bases left unmatched: 11. This sequence uses TRBV6-6 and TRBJ2-3, with 7 bases aligning to TRBD2. The sequencing used CD4+ or CD8+ T cells sorted from blood, collected in a trial of the OX40 agonist ivuxolimab. This clonotype originated in an adult with an advanced solid tumor such as melanoma, head and neck, liver or kidney cancer. The CDR3 reads CASSYRPSGTGDTQYF. Here is the DNA: TGTGCCAGCAGTTACCGCCCTAGCGGTACGGGGGATACGCAGTATTTT.